These 12 T cell receptor beta chains share one sample of origin, sequenced in a study of blood T cell repertoires in COVID-19. Clones were sequenced by immunoSEQ multiplex PCR, and TCRdb holds only the in-frame ones, with some missing. This sample yields about 240,000 clones, of which 80% to 85% are seen a single time; around 12% belongs to the top ten. The sequenced sample was peripheral blood. These receptor sequences come from a woman aged 60-75 years with active or convalescent COVID-19.

This clone has just a few counts. This chain joins TRBV6-5 and TRBJ1-2; D perhaps matches TRBD1 (6 bases). V lost 6 bases and J lost 5, with 13 bases in between. Per germline, CDR1 MNHEY and CDR2 SVGAGI. The CDR3 has 13 residues. In DNA form, the CDR3 reads TGTGCCAGCAGGGGACAAATTGGGTATGGCTACACCTTC. It encodes CASRGQIGYGYTF.

The chain employs TRBV7-3 and TRBJ1-1; maybe TRBD1 (6 bases). The V end lost 5 bases, the J end lost 7 bases, and 14 bases lay between the germline ends. This CDR3 region has 13 residues. Germline CDR1 SGHTA, CDR2 FQGTGA. CDR3: CASSTNAQGEAFF. The CDR3 coding sequence is TGTGCCAGCAGCACAAACGCACAGGGTGAAGCTTTCTTT.

The gene calls are TRBV9 and TRBJ1-2; 9 bases are shared with TRBD1. The CDR3 runs 13 residues. The trim removed 4 bases at V and 7 bases at J, leaving 5 bases unmatched. Germline assignment: CDR1 SGDLS and CDR2 YYNGEE. CDR3 bases: TGTGCCAGCAGCCTACAGGGGGCGGGTGGCTACACCTTC. This encodes CASSLQGAGGYTF.

The rearrangement links TRBV7-9 to TRBJ1-1, with no clear D. This CDR3 is built from 14 residues. Germline V gene lookup returns CDR1 SEHNR and CDR2 FQNEAQ (reference sequence). The V end was cut by 1 base, the J end by 0 bases, with 6 bases between. The CDR3 DNA is TGTGCCAGCAGCTTAGATTACATGAACACTGAAGCTTTCTTT. This encodes CASSLDYMNTEAFF.

This chain connects TRBV6-5 to TRBJ1-3, with TRBD1 matching 9 bases. With V trimmed by 4 bases and J by 4 bases, 5 bases remained unmatched. Germline loops: CDR1 MNHEY, CDR2 SVGAGI. This CDR3 spans 15 amino acids. The CDR3 DNA is TGTGCCAGCAGTTGGGGACAGGGTTCCGGAAACACCATATATTTT. Its protein product is CASSWGQGSGNTIYF.

The chain uses TRBV10-3 and TRBJ1-2, with 7 positions matching TRBD1. V lost 7 bases to trimming and J lost 5 bases; unmatched junction nucleotides: 10. This CDR3 has 14 residues. Germline V gene sequence: CDR1 ENHRY, CDR2 SYGVKD. The CDR3 loop is CAIKGQAISYGYTF. The CDR3 coding sequence is TGTGCCATCAAAGGACAGGCTATATCATATGGCTACACCTTC.

This chain uses TRBV20-1 with TRBJ1-2; D unresolved. V lost 5 bases to trimming and J lost 4 bases, with 8 bases between them. Germline loops: CDR1 DFQATT, CDR2 SNEGSKA (reference sequence). The CDR3 spans 11 residues. CDR3 residues: CSARSIYGYTF. The DNA for the CDR3 is TGCAGTGCTCGGAGTATCTATGGCTACACCTTC.

The chain employs TRBV7-9 and TRBJ2-3; D unclear. The CDR3 loop spans 15 amino acids. The germline V and J ends were trimmed by 1 base and 3 bases, with 11 bases remaining between them. Germline CDR1 reads SEHNR; CDR2 reads FQNEAQ (reference sequence). Here the CDR3 DNA reads TGTGCCAGCAGCTTAGTGGGCTACTTAACAGATACGCAGTATTTT. Its translation: CASSLVGYLTDTQYF. The entire variable domain, with the rest obtained from reference TRBV7-9 and TRBJ2-3, is as follows: DTGVSQNPRHKITKRGQNVTFRCDPISEHNRLYWYRQTLGQGPEFLTYFQNEAQLEKSRLLSDRFSAERPKGSFSTLEIQRTEQGDSAMYLCASSLVGYLTDTQYFGPGTRLTVL.

This clone has a single count. This chain uses TRBV6-5 with TRBJ1-2; D uncertain. From germline, CDR1 is MNHEY and CDR2 SVGAGI. Trimming removed 2 bases at V and 8 bases at J, with 12 bases between. The CDR3 consists of 13 residues. CDR3 amino acids: CASSYGPSRGYTF. DNA of the CDR3: TGTGCCAGCAGTTACGGTCCCTCTCGGGGCTACACCTTC.

The chain combines TRBV18 with TRBJ1-1; the match to TRBD1 covers 9 bases. This CDR3 is 15 amino acids long. CDR1 is KGHSH and CDR2 is LQKENI in the germline V gene. V lost 2 bases, J lost 4 bases, and 5 bases stayed unmatched. CDR3 sequence: CASSPTGGLLTEAFF. DNA of the CDR3: TGTGCCAGCTCACCAACAGGGGGCCTCCTCACTGAAGCTTTCTTT.

In this sample, this clone turned up once. The chain couples TRBV10-3 to TRBJ2-5; D is unresolved. V lost 7 bases, J lost 5 bases, and 14 bases lay in between. The germline V gene encodes CDR1 ENHRY and CDR2 SYGVKD. The CDR3 contains 13 residues. Here the CDR3 reads CAIKEPPVETQYF. The CDR3 DNA reads as TGTGCCATCAAGGAGCCCCCAGTGGAGACCCAGTACTTC.

This chain connects TRBV19 to TRBJ1-5; no firm D call. CDR1 is LNHDA, CDR2 SQIVND, per germline (reference sequence). Trimming cost V 6 bases and J 8 bases, with 11 bases left between them. The CDR3 consists of 12 residues. In DNA, the CDR3 is TGTGCCAGTAGAGCCGCCGGGGAGCCCCAGCATTTT. The encoded protein is CASRAAGEPQHF. Variable domain in full (rest from reference TRBV19 and TRBJ1-5): DGGITQSPKYLFRKEGQNVTLSCEQNLNHDAMYWYRQDPGQGLRLIYYSQIVNDFQKGDIAEGYSVSREKKESFPLTVTSAQKNPTAFYLCASRAAGEPQHFGDGTRLSIL.